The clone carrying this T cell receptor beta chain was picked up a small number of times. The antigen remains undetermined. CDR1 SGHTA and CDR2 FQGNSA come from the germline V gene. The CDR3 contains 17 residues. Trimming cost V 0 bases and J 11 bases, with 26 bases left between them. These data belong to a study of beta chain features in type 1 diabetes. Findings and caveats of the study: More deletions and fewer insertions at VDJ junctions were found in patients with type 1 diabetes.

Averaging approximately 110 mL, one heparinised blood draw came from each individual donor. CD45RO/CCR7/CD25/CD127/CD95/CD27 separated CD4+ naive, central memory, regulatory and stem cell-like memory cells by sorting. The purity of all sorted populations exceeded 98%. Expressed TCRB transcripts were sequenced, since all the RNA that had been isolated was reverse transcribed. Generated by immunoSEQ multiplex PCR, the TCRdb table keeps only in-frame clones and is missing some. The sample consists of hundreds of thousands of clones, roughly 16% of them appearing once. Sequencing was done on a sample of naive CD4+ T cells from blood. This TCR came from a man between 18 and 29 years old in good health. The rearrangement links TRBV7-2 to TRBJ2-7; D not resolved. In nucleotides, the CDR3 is TGTGCCAGCAGCTTAGCGCAGAGGCAGGACCTTCCTCGGTTGAAGTACTTC. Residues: CASSLAQRQDLPRLKYF.